Listed below are T cell receptor beta chains from one sample, sequenced in a study of Ad26.COV2.S vaccination and SARS-CoV-2 variants. Profiled with immunoSEQ multiplex PCR; TCRdb holds only in-frame clones, not every one. The sample has a few hundred thousand clones; more than 80% are singletons. The source material was peripheral blood, sampled in a trial of Ad26.COV2.S vaccine versus placebo. These receptors originate from a person aged 18-60 years who received the Ad26.COV2.S COVID-19 vaccine or a placebo. Each CDR3 is given with its conserved first and last residue. The D gene is left open where the match is weak. Expanded clones are given a class, and other clones once, few, many or no size at all.

V: TRBV27; size: NA; J: TRBJ1-3; D: NA; DNA: TGTGCCACCGCGTTTGGAAACACCATATATTTT; CDR3: CATAFGNTIYF
V: TRBV19; size: NA; J: TRBJ2-3; D: NA; DNA: TGTGCCAGTAGTATAGCCGGGACGGGAGATACGCAGTATTTT; CDR3: CASSIAGTGDTQYF
V: TRBV4-3; size: NA; J: TRBJ2-3; D: NA; DNA: TGCGCCAGCAGCCAAGCGGGTTCATACGATACGCAGTATTTT; CDR3: CASSQAGSYDTQYF
V: TRBV7-9; size: NA; J: TRBJ2-7; D: NA; DNA: TGTGCCAGCAGCTTCCGGACTGTCGGTCACAAGTTCAAGCAGTACTTC; CDR3: CASSFRTVGHKFKQYF
V: TRBV28; size: NA; J: TRBJ2-7; D: NA; DNA: TGTGCCAGCAGTTTATTCAGGGTACCTTACGAGCAGTACTTC; CDR3: CASSLFRVPYEQYF
V: TRBV19; size: NA; J: TRBJ2-7; D: NA; DNA: TGTGCCAGTAGTATAGATCCATTCCCGACCTACGAGCAGTACTTC; CDR3: CASSIDPFPTYEQYF
V: TRBV11-3; size: NA; J: TRBJ2-1; D: TRBD1; DNA: TGTGCCAGCAGCTCCCGGGACAGCCACGGCTACAATGAGCAGTTCTTC; CDR3: CASSSRDSHGYNEQFF
V: TRBV11-2; size: NA; J: TRBJ2-5; D: NA; DNA: TGTGCCAGCAGCTTAGGTTGGGAGACAGGTCAAGAGACCCAGTACTTC; CDR3: CASSLGWETGQETQYF
V: TRBV29-1; size: once; J: TRBJ2-6; D: TRBD1; DNA: TGCAGCGCTGCCGACGGACAGGGGGCAGCGGGGGCCAACGTCCTGACTTTC; CDR3: CSAADGQGAAGANVLTF
V: TRBV6-5; size: NA; J: TRBJ2-2; D: TRBD2; DNA: TGTGCCAGCAGTCCACTAGCGGGTGACACCGGGGAGCTGTTTTTT; CDR3: CASSPLAGDTGELFF
V: TRBV7-2; size: NA; J: TRBJ2-5; D: TRBD2; DNA: TGTGCCAGCAGCGGAGGAGTAGCGGGAGTTGAGACCCAGTACTTC; CDR3: CASSGGVAGVETQYF
V: TRBV28; size: NA; J: TRBJ1-2; D: NA; DNA: TGTGCCAGCAGTTTATTGGACTATGGCTACACCTTC; CDR3: CASSLLDYGYTF
V: TRBV7-9; size: NA; J: TRBJ2-7; D: NA; DNA: TGTGCCAGCAGCCCGGGGACAGTCGGGGGCCTCTACGAGCAGTACTTC; CDR3: CASSPGTVGGLYEQYF
V: TRBV14; size: NA; J: TRBJ2-1; D: TRBD1; DNA: TGTGCCAGCAGCCAAGTAGACAGGGTAAGCAATGAGCAGTTCTTC; CDR3: CASSQVDRVSNEQFF
V: TRBV4-1; size: NA; J: TRBJ2-7; D: TRBD1; DNA: TGCGCCAGCAGCCCGGGACAGGGTGATTCCTACGAGCAGTACTTC; CDR3: CASSPGQGDSYEQYF
V: TRBV5-6; size: NA; J: TRBJ2-5; D: TRBD2; DNA: TGTGCCAGCAGCCCCGCTAGCGGACAAGAGACCCAGTACTTC; CDR3: CASSPASGQETQYF
V: TRBV27; size: NA; J: TRBJ2-7; D: TRBD2; DNA: TGTGCCAGCAGCGGACTAGCAGTCCGTGAGCAGTACTTC; CDR3: CASSGLAVREQYF
V: TRBV28; size: NA; J: TRBJ2-1; D: NA; DNA: TGTGCCAGCAGTTTCCGACCGAGCTCCTACAATGAGCAGTTCTTC; CDR3: CASSFRPSSYNEQFF
V: TRBV27; size: NA; J: TRBJ2-1; D: TRBD2; DNA: TGTGCCAGCAGTCCAGATAGCGGGAATTCCTACAATGAGCAGTTCTTC; CDR3: CASSPDSGNSYNEQFF
V: TRBV6-5; size: NA; J: TRBJ2-1; D: TRBD2; DNA: TGTGCCAGCAGTTACCTAGCGGGAAATGAGCAGTTCTTC; CDR3: CASSYLAGNEQFF
V: TRBV10-3; size: NA; J: TRBJ2-3; D: NA; DNA: TGTGCCATCACCCCAGGGGGAGGCTCAGATACGCAGTATTTT; CDR3: CAITPGGGSDTQYF
V: TRBV4-3; size: NA; J: TRBJ2-1; D: TRBD2; DNA: TGCGCCAGCAGCCAAAAGACGCGGTGGCGGGAGTTTGAGCAGTTCTTC; CDR3: CASSQKTRWREFEQFF
V: TRBV7-8; size: NA; J: TRBJ2-3; D: TRBD2; DNA: TGTGCCAGCAGCTTCTTAAGCGCGTGGCTAGCGGGAGGGCAAAATACGCAGTATTTT; CDR3: CASSFLSAWLAGGQNTQYF
V: TRBV7-3; size: NA; J: TRBJ2-2; D: TRBD2; DNA: TGTGCCAGCAGTAATCTAGCGGGAGGGCCCCACGGGGAGCTGTTTTTT; CDR3: CASSNLAGGPHGELFF
V: TRBV19; size: NA; J: TRBJ1-3; D: NA; DNA: TGTGCCAGTAGTATAGCCCATGGAAACACCATATATTTT; CDR3: CASSIAHGNTIYF
V: TRBV24-1; size: NA; J: TRBJ2-2; D: TRBD1; DNA: TGTGCCACCAGTGATACCGGACAGGGGGGGAGCACCGGGGAGCTGTTTTTT; CDR3: CATSDTGQGGSTGELFF
V: TRBV28; size: NA; J: TRBJ2-5; D: NA; DNA: TGTGCCAGCAGCTCAACACAGGTGGGAGAGACCCAGTACTTC; CDR3: CASSSTQVGETQYF
V: TRBV21-1; size: NA; J: TRBJ2-3; D: NA; DNA: TGTGCCAGCAGCAAGGGCCCCCCCCGGAAAGAAACAGATACGCAGTATTTT; CDR3: CASSKGPPRKETDTQYF
V: TRBV6-4; size: NA; J: TRBJ1-1; D: TRBD1; DNA: TGTGCCAGCAGTGACTCGGGGACAGGCAACACTGAAGCTTTCTTT; CDR3: CASSDSGTGNTEAFF
V: TRBV7-9; size: NA; J: TRBJ1-1; D: NA; DNA: TGTGCCAGCAGCCCTCCCTTTCAGGGAAGGGCTGAAGCTTTCTTT; CDR3: CASSPPFQGRAEAFF
V: TRBV9; size: NA; J: TRBJ2-5; D: NA; DNA: TGTGCCAGCAGCGTAGCTACAGGGTTAGAAGAGACCCAGTACTTC; CDR3: CASSVATGLEETQYF
V: TRBV6-5; size: NA; J: TRBJ2-7; D: NA; DNA: TGTGCCAGCACCCTGAACGGGGTAGTCCACGAGCAGTACTTC; CDR3: CASTLNGVVHEQYF
V: TRBV5-1; size: few; J: TRBJ1-5; D: TRBD1; DNA: TGCGCCAGCAGCCCCGGGACAGGGGGCTATCAGCCCCAGCATTTT; CDR3: CASSPGTGGYQPQHF
V: TRBV9; size: NA; J: TRBJ2-1; D: TRBD2; DNA: TGTGCCAGCAGCGTAGGCGCTGGACTAGCGGGAGTATTCGGTGAGCAGTTCTTC; CDR3: CASSVGAGLAGVFGEQFF
V: TRBV5-1; size: NA; J: TRBJ2-1; D: TRBD1; DNA: TGCGCCAGCAGCTCCGGGACAGCCGTCCTAAATGAGCAGTTCTTC; CDR3: CASSSGTAVLNEQFF
V: TRBV29-1; size: NA; J: TRBJ1-3; D: NA; DNA: TGCAGCGTATCCCTAGGGGTCTCTGGAAACACCATATATTTT; CDR3: CSVSLGVSGNTIYF
V: TRBV30; size: NA; J: TRBJ2-1; D: TRBD2; DNA: TGTGCCTGGAGGGCCAGAACTAGCGGGAGTTGGTTCTTC; CDR3: CAWRARTSGSWFF
V: TRBV19; size: NA; J: TRBJ2-7; D: TRBD2; DNA: TGTGCCAGTAGTCCCTGGGGACTAGCCTACGAGCAGTACTTC; CDR3: CASSPWGLAYEQYF
V: TRBV5-4; size: NA; J: TRBJ2-5; D: NA; DNA: TGTGCCAGCAGCGGCCCTTGGGAGACCCAGTACTTC; CDR3: CASSGPWETQYF
V: TRBV2; size: NA; J: TRBJ2-2; D: TRBD2; DNA: TGTGCCAGCAGCCGAAGCGGGAGGACCACCGGGGAGCTGTTTTTT; CDR3: CASSRSGRTTGELFF
V: TRBV18; size: NA; J: TRBJ2-7; D: TRBD2; DNA: TGTGCCAGCTCGCTAGCGGGAGGTTACGAGCAGTACTTC; CDR3: CASSLAGGYEQYF
V: TRBV20-1; size: NA; J: TRBJ2-1; D: TRBD2; DNA: TGCAGTGCTAGTCGCGGGAGGGCACTTATCAATGAGCAGTTCTTC; CDR3: CSASRGRALINEQFF
V: TRBV7-9; size: NA; J: TRBJ2-2; D: TRBD2; DNA: TGTGCCAGCAGCTTCATTAGCGGGAGCGGTATCACCGGGGAGCTGTTTTTT; CDR3: CASSFISGSGITGELFF
V: TRBV13; size: once; J: TRBJ2-1; D: TRBD2; DNA: TGTGCCAGCAGCCCGAGCGGGAGGACCTACAATGAGCAGTTCTTC; CDR3: CASSPSGRTYNEQFF
V: TRBV4-3; size: NA; J: TRBJ2-3; D: NA; DNA: TGCGCCAGCAGCCAAGAGACACAGGCCGCAGATACGCAGTATTTT; CDR3: CASSQETQAADTQYF
V: TRBV14; size: NA; J: TRBJ2-4; D: NA; DNA: TGTGCCAGCAGCCAAGGAGGGGGTGCGGGCCTTCTAGCCAAAAACATTCAGTACTTC; CDR3: CASSQGGGAGLLAKNIQYF
V: TRBV3-1/TRBV3-2; size: NA; J: TRBJ2-6; D: NA; DNA: TGTGCCAGCAGCCCAGGGCACGGGGCCAACGTCCTGACTTTC; CDR3: CASSPGHGANVLTF
V: TRBV5-1; size: NA; J: TRBJ2-7; D: NA; DNA: TGCGCCAGCAGCTTCGGTCCGGTAACCTACGAGCAGTACTTC; CDR3: CASSFGPVTYEQYF
V: TRBV19; size: NA; J: TRBJ1-2; D: NA; DNA: TGTGCCAGTAGTCCGCTCGGGGGTGAAGGCTACACCTTC; CDR3: CASSPLGGEGYTF
V: TRBV6-2/TRBV6-3; size: NA; J: TRBJ2-7; D: TRBD1; DNA: TGTGCCAGCAGTAGATCCGACAGGGGGAATAACGAGCAGTACTTC; CDR3: CASSRSDRGNNEQYF
V: TRBV19; size: NA; J: TRBJ2-5; D: NA; DNA: TGTGCCAGTAGTTCCCAGGGAGTGTCCGGGGAGACCCAGTACTTC; CDR3: CASSSQGVSGETQYF
V: TRBV29-1; size: NA; J: TRBJ2-3; D: NA; DNA: TGCAGCGTTTCCCCCCGACAGAGTAGCACAGATACGCAGTATTTT; CDR3: CSVSPRQSSTDTQYF
V: TRBV6-5; size: NA; J: TRBJ2-7; D: NA; DNA: TGTGCCAGCAGTAAGTTGCAGAAGGACTCCTACGAGCAGTACTTC; CDR3: CASSKLQKDSYEQYF
V: TRBV18; size: few; J: TRBJ2-7; D: NA; DNA: TGTGCCAGCTCACCCACCGGGTCAGGGTATTATTCCTACGAGCAGTACTTC; CDR3: CASSPTGSGYYSYEQYF
V: TRBV30; size: few; J: TRBJ2-7; D: NA; DNA: TGTGCCTGGAGTGTAGGCAGGGGCGAGCAGTACTTC; CDR3: CAWSVGRGEQYF